These T cell receptor beta chains were read from a single sample in a study of CD8+ T cells in alopecia areata. The protocol was immunoSEQ multiplex PCR, while the TCRdb copy is restricted to in-frame clones and leaves out a portion. The sample lists 150,000 to 200,000 clones; roughly 70% were seen once. Sequences were derived from CD8+ T cells sorted from blood, sampled at week 0. These receptors all stem from a human donor with alopecia areata. Each CDR3 is given with its conserved first and last residue. The D gene is left open where the match is weak. Part of the rows lack a size; the others show once, few, many or a class for expanded clones.

j_gene: TRBJ2-1
abundance: .
v_gene: TRBV27
d_gene: TRBD2
CDR3aa: CASSPGTSNYNEQFF
CDR3nt: TGTGCCAGCAGTCCCGGGACTAGCAACTACAATGAGCAGTTCTTC

j_gene: TRBJ1-5
abundance: .
v_gene: TRBV15
d_gene: .
CDR3aa: CATSNEWPDQPQHF
CDR3nt: TGTGCCACCAGCAACGAGTGGCCTGATCAGCCCCAGCATTTT

j_gene: TRBJ2-2
abundance: few
v_gene: TRBV19
d_gene: .
CDR3aa: CASRWTGDTGELFF
CDR3nt: TGTGCCAGTAGATGGACGGGTGACACCGGGGAGCTGTTTTTT

j_gene: TRBJ1-2
abundance: .
v_gene: TRBV5-1
d_gene: .
CDR3aa: CASSDDSPGYTF
CDR3nt: TGCGCCAGCAGCGACGACAGTCCTGGCTACACCTTC

j_gene: TRBJ1-1
abundance: .
v_gene: TRBV25-1
d_gene: .
CDR3aa: CASSRKLNTEAFF
CDR3nt: TGTGCCAGCAGTAGGAAGCTAAACACTGAAGCTTTCTTT

j_gene: TRBJ1-5
abundance: .
v_gene: TRBV15
d_gene: .
CDR3aa: CATSFDNSNQPQHF
CDR3nt: TGTGCCACCAGCTTCGACAATAGCAATCAGCCCCAGCATTTT

j_gene: TRBJ1-5
abundance: .
v_gene: TRBV30
d_gene: .
CDR3aa: CAWSVGGGNQPQHF
CDR3nt: TGTGCCTGGAGTGTAGGAGGAGGCAATCAGCCCCAGCATTTT

j_gene: TRBJ1-2
abundance: .
v_gene: TRBV7-6
d_gene: TRBD1
CDR3aa: CASSPRGTGVGYTF
CDR3nt: TGTGCCAGCAGCCCAAGGGGGACAGGGGTCGGCTACACCTTC

j_gene: TRBJ2-2
abundance: .
v_gene: TRBV10-3
d_gene: .
CDR3aa: CAIGLQGRNGELFF
CDR3nt: TGTGCCATCGGATTACAGGGTCGTAACGGGGAGCTGTTTTTT

j_gene: TRBJ2-1
abundance: .
v_gene: TRBV29-1
d_gene: .
CDR3aa: CSVEVGGPGDEQFF
CDR3nt: TGCAGCGTTGAAGTTGGGGGGCCTGGGGATGAGCAGTTCTTC